The 23 T cell receptor beta chains presented below share a single source sample, sequenced in a study of T cells in Graves' hyperthyroidism and ophthalmopathy. TCR beta CDR3 regions were amplified from RNA. During a first-round RT-PCR of the TCR CDR3, the HTBI primer set was used. MiXCR was run by TCRdb on the multiplex PCR reads, yielding one entry per CDR3 protein. This sample has 400,000 to 600,000 distinct CDR3 sequences, with around 21% found just once. Sample: blood. The origin of the receptors is a man aged 18 to 35 with Graves' hyperthyroidism.

This clonotype was seen many times. This sequence joins TRBV28 and TRBJ1-5; D is perhaps TRBD1 (5 bases). The CDR3 contains 15 residues. The V gene lost 6 bases and the J gene lost 4 bases, with 16 bases spanning the gap. Germline V gene sequence: CDR1 MDHEN, CDR2 SYDVKM. CDR3 region: CASSFLGGGNQPQHF. The CDR3 bases are TGTGCCAGCAGCTTCCTCGGGGGGGGAAATCAGCCCCAGCATTTT.

The CDR3 coding sequence is TGTGCCAGCAGTTTTTACCCCCTCCCCACTGAAGCTTTCTTT. Protein sequence: CASSFYPLPTEAFF. This chain connects TRBV28 to TRBJ1-1; D unclear. The V and J ends lost 3 bases and 4 bases respectively, with 12 bases between them. CDR1 MDHEN and CDR2 SYDVKM come from the germline V gene. The CDR3 totals 14 residues. The entire variable domain, with the rest obtained from reference TRBV28 and TRBJ1-1, is as follows: DVKVTQSSRYLVKRTGEKVFLECVQDMDHENMFWYRQDPGLGLRLIYFSYDVKMKEKGDIPEGYSVSREKKERFSLILESASTNQTSMYLCASSFYPLPTEAFFGQGTRLTVV.

The CDR3 loop reads CASSASTFRDTEAFF. DNA of the CDR3: TGTGCCAGCAGCGCGTCAACTTTCAGGGACACTGAAGCTTTCTTT. The chain combines TRBV9 with TRBJ1-1; D is perhaps TRBD1 (5 bases). The CDR3 sequence is 15 residues long. Germline CDR1 reads SGDLS; CDR2 reads YYNGEE. The V and J ends lost 3 bases and 3 bases respectively, with 15 bases between them.

This clonotype has at least ten counts. V usage is TRBV6-1 and J usage is TRBJ2-2; 9 bases fit TRBD1. Germline V gene lookup returns CDR1 MNHNS and CDR2 SASEGT. This CDR3 region has 14 residues. The J segment lost 4 bases and the V segment lost 6 bases, leaving 3 bases of the junction unmatched. The DNA of the CDR3 is TGTGCCAGCAGCCGGACAGGGGTCACCGGGGAGCTGTTTTTT. This translates into CASSRTGVTGELFF.

This clonotype was recorded at least ten times. V and J are TRBV12-3 or TRBV12-4 and TRBJ1-6, with TRBD1 matching 8 bases. CDR3 size: 15 residues. The V segment lost 2 bases and the J segment 8 bases; nucleotides outside the gene matches: 5. The CDR3 loop is CASSLRTGRHSPLHF. Here the CDR3 DNA reads TGTGCCAGCAGTTTACGGACAGGGCGTCATTCACCCCTCCACTTT.

The chain combines TRBV9 with TRBJ1-1, with 7 bases matching TRBD1. This CDR3 has 13 residues. Germline V gene lookup returns CDR1 SGDLS and CDR2 YYNGEE. Unmatched junction bases numbered 4, after V lost 0 bases and J lost 8 bases. The CDR3 loop is CASSVEGALEAFF. The CDR3 DNA reads as TGTGCCAGCAGCGTAGAGGGGGCCCTAGAAGCTTTCTTT. Full variable domain (rest looked up from reference TRBV9 and TRBJ1-1): DSGVTQTPKHLITATGQRVTLRCSPRSGDLSVYWYQQSLDQGLQFLIQYYNGEERAKGNILERFSAQQFPDLHSELNLSSLELGDSALYFCASSVEGALEAFFGQGTRLTVV.

The genes are TRBV29-1 and TRBJ1-1; no definite D call. The CDR3 is 12 residues long. Looked up from germline, CDR1 is SQVTM and CDR2 is ANQGSEA. V dropped 3 bases and J dropped 1 base, with 6 bases sitting between them. CDR3 protein: CSVDIENTEAFF. The CDR3 coding sequence is TGCAGCGTTGATATAGAGAACACTGAAGCTTTCTTT. The whole variable domain, filled in from reference TRBV29-1 and TRBJ1-1, reads SAVISQKPSRDICQRGTSLTIQCQVDSQVTMMFWYRQQPGQSLTLIATANQGSEATYESGFVIDKFPISRPNLTFSTLTVSNMSPEDSSIYLCSVDIENTEAFFGQGTRLTVV.

This clonotype was detected many times. The V gene is TRBV6-1, the J gene TRBJ1-2; the match to TRBD1 covers 9 bases. Trimming at V came to 5 bases and at J to 4 bases, leaving 5 bases not matched to a gene. Germline V lookup: CDR1 MNHNS, CDR2 SASEGT. This CDR3 is built from 14 residues. CDR3 loop: CASSRDREAYGYTF. Here the CDR3 DNA reads TGTGCCAGCAGTAGGGACAGGGAGGCCTATGGCTACACCTTC.

At least ten counts were recorded for this clonotype. One end of the junction varies from germline; a read error may be responsible. The V call is TRBV11-2, the J call TRBJ2-7, with TRBD1 identical over 9 bases. The CDR3 has 15 residues. The germline V gene has CDR1 SGHAT and CDR2 FQNNGV. The CDR3, as DNA: TGTGCCAGCAGGTCGGTCCGGGACAGGGCCTATGAGCAGTACTTC. Its translation: CASRSVRDRAYEQYF.

The chain uses TRBV27 and TRBJ1-1, with D uncertain. V was pared by 9 bases and J by 2 bases, with 10 bases between. The CDR3 length is 12 residues. Germline assignment: CDR1 MNHEY and CDR2 SMNVEV (reference sequence). DNA for the CDR3: TGTGCCAGTTTGTTGCCCAACACTGAAGCTTTCTTT. This encodes CASLLPNTEAFF.

This clonotype appeared many times. The CDR3 bases are TGTGCCAGCAGTCTCGACGGCCCCTATGGCTACACCTTC. It is translated as CASSLDGPYGYTF. The rearrangement uses TRBV11-2 and TRBJ1-2; D call uncertain. This CDR3 spans 13 amino acids. CDR1 and CDR2 from the germline V gene are SGHAT and FQNNGV. Deletions cut 6 bases from V and 4 bases from J, with 12 bases between.

This clonotype appeared many times. V is TRBV28 and J is TRBJ2-7, with D possibly TRBD1 on 5 matching bases. V lost 11 bases, J lost 0 bases, and 14 bases lay in between. The CDR3 extends over 13 amino acids. The germline V gene has CDR1 MDHEN and CDR2 SYDVKM. CDR3 loop: CASHKTASYEQYF. CDR3 DNA sequence: TGTGCCTCCCATAAGACAGCCTCCTACGAGCAGTACTTC.

This clonotype has just a few counts. The rearrangement joins TRBV11-2 to TRBJ2-3, with D uncertain. Germline V gives CDR1 SGHAT, CDR2 FQNNGV. There are 16 residues in the CDR3. V was clipped by 0 bases and J by 1 base, with 11 bases between them. The CDR3 protein is CASSLEGIAGTDTQYF. In DNA, the CDR3 is TGTGCCAGCAGCTTAGAGGGAATTGCGGGCACAGATACGCAGTATTTT.

The chain joins TRBV20-1 to TRBJ2-7; a weak D match, TRBD2 (5 bases). V dropped 1 base and J dropped 3 bases, with 16 bases sitting between them. The germline V gene has CDR1 DFQATT and CDR2 SNEGSKA (reference sequence). The CDR3 totals 15 residues. The chain's CDR3 is CSARAPGGGYYEQYF. CDR3 bases: TGCAGTGCTAGAGCCCCAGGAGGAGGATACTACGAGCAGTACTTC.

This clonotype has ten or more counts. The chain employs TRBV2 and TRBJ1-2; D ambiguous. CDR1 and CDR2 from the germline V gene are SNHLY and FYNNEI. CDR3 length: 13 amino acids. The V end lost 8 bases, the J end lost 0 bases, and 10 bases lay between the germline ends. CDR3 region: CASRSATNYGYTF. CDR3 sequence (DNA): TGTGCCAGCCGGAGTGCAACTAACTATGGCTACACCTTC.

The rearrangement links TRBV28 to TRBJ1-2, with a possible D match to TRBD1 (6 bases). The V and J ends lost 4 bases and 4 bases respectively, with 13 bases between them. The CDR3 has 14 residues. The germline gives CDR1 MDHEN, CDR2 SYDVKM. CDR3 amino acids: CASSWGQGIYGYTF. As DNA, the CDR3 is TGTGCCAGCAGTTGGGGGCAGGGGATCTATGGCTACACCTTC.

V gene TRBV6-2 or TRBV6-3 combines with J gene TRBJ2-4, with D unclear. This CDR3 is 16 amino acids long. The germline V gene has CDR1 MNHEY and CDR2 SVGEGT. V dropped 0 bases and J dropped 0 bases, with 9 bases sitting between them. Written as DNA, the CDR3 is TGTGCCAGCAGTTACTCCGCCCTATTAGCCAAAAACATTCAGTACTTC. Its protein product is CASSYSALLAKNIQYF.

This clonotype came up a few times. A junction boundary mismatches the germline segment, possibly from a read error. The CDR3 DNA follows: TGTGCTAGCAGCCGAACCCCAGGGCAGGACCAAGAGACCCAGTACTTC. This gives the protein CASSRTPGQDQETQYF. This chain joins TRBV7-7 and TRBJ2-5, with a possible D match to TRBD1 (5 bases). This CDR3 is built from 16 residues. The V gene's germline CDR1 is SSHAT and CDR2 FNYEAQ (reference sequence).

This chain links TRBV6-1 with TRBJ1-5; D remains ambiguous. V was trimmed by 7 bases and J by 5 bases, leaving 15 bases between them. Germline CDR1 reads MNHNS; CDR2 reads SASEGT. The CDR3 spans 14 residues. CDR3 nucleotides: TGTGCCAGCACCCAACGGCAGGTCGATCAGCCCCAGCATTTT. Protein sequence: CASTQRQVDQPQHF.

This clonotype was seen ten or more times. This CDR3 is CAWSTGGSGNTIYF. CDR3 coding DNA: TGTGCCTGGAGCACAGGGGGGTCTGGAAACACCATATATTTT. The gene calls are TRBV30 and TRBJ1-3; 8 bases fit TRBD1. The germline V gene has CDR1 GTSNPN and CDR2 SVGIG (reference sequence). CDR3 length: 14 amino acids. After removal of 3 bases from V and 1 base from J, the junction contained 2 bases not matched to a gene.

This clonotype was counted ten times or more. The chain combines TRBV27 with TRBJ2-7, with D possibly TRBD1 on 6 matching bases. V was trimmed by 6 bases and J by 3 bases, leaving 12 bases between them. The germline gives CDR1 MNHEY, CDR2 SMNVEV (reference sequence). The CDR3 runs to 13 residues. CDR3 loop: CASRAGAYYEQYF. The CDR3 DNA is TGTGCCAGCAGGGCAGGGGCGTACTACGAGCAGTACTTC.

The chain links TRBV20-1 to TRBJ2-7; D possibly matches TRBD1 or TRBD2 (6 bases each). The CDR3 has 12 amino acids. Germline V gene sequence: CDR1 DFQATT, CDR2 SNEGSKA (reference sequence). V gave up 8 bases and J gave up 3 bases, with 14 bases separating them. CDR3 DNA: TGCAGTTCGGAGGGGGATTTCTACGAGCAGTACTTC. Protein: CSSEGDFYEQYF.

This clonotype was recorded many times. V usage is TRBV6-1 and J usage is TRBJ1-1; D call uncertain. The CDR3 has 12 residues. Trimming shortened V by 8 bases and J by 5 bases, and 12 bases separated the two germline ends. CDR1 and CDR2 from the germline V gene are MNHNS and SASEGT. The CDR3 region has the DNA TGTGCCAGCGGAGCTTTGGGGACTGAAGCTTTCTTT. It encodes CASGALGTEAFF.